The 24 T cell receptor beta chains listed next were all sequenced from one sample in a study of response to subunit inactivated influenza vaccine (dated by TCRdb to the late 2010s). The method was RT-PCR. Sequenced using an Illumina HiSeq 2500. TCRdb trimmed public reads at Q25 via fastp, called clones via MiXCR and kept in-frame beta chains. Each CDR3 protein appears once, grouped with its most common genes and DNA. A total of some 550,000 distinct CDR3 sequences appear in this sample, 20% to 25% of them only once. 2.8% of the sample is taken by the ten largest. This sample was shared with a second study, whose subject was T cells expressing NK-cell markers. The second study's authors report: TCR beta cDNA libraries were made by 5'RACE template switching that added a universal primer site and unique molecular identifiers.

The sequencing here drew on CD4+ T cells sorted from PBMCs, taken 11 to 12 days after vaccination. The receptors stem from a middle-aged man who received an inactivated influenza vaccine. Donor details come from another sample of the same person, matched by shared clones.

This clonotype was seen more than once but under ten times. This chain links TRBV7-8 with TRBJ2-1, with TRBD1 identical over 7 bases. The germline V gene encodes CDR1 SGHVS and CDR2 FQNEAQ. CDR3 size: 13 residues. The V gene end was trimmed by 6 bases and the J gene end by 5 bases; junction bases not matched to a gene: 4. The CDR3 protein is CASRHDRDNEQFF. CDR3 nucleotide sequence: TGTGCCAGCAGACATGACAGGGACAATGAGCAGTTCTTC. The entire variable domain, with the rest obtained from reference TRBV7-8 and TRBJ2-1, is as follows: GAGVSQSPRYKVAKRGQDVALRCDPISGHVSLFWYQQALGQGPEFLTYFQNEAQLDKSGLPSDRFFAERPEGSVSTLKIQRTQQEDSAVYLCASRHDRDNEQFFGPGTRLTVL.

This clonotype was detected only a few times. This rearrangement joins TRBV28 to TRBJ2-7, with D tentatively TRBD1 (6 bases). The V gene lost 5 bases and the J gene lost 1 base, with 15 bases spanning the gap. The CDR3 is 15 residues long. Germline loops: CDR1 MDHEN, CDR2 SYDVKM. In nucleotides, the CDR3 is TGTGCCAGCAGTACTGGGACACCCCGTTCCTACGAGCAGTACTTC. This encodes CASSTGTPRSYEQYF.

This chain joins TRBV7-6 and TRBJ2-1; possible D gene TRBD1, 6 bases. The CDR3 sequence is 11 residues long. With 5 bases removed from V and 10 bases from J, the gap between germline ends came to 9 bases. In germline, CDR1 is SGHVS, CDR2 FNYEAQ. The CDR3 DNA sequence: TGTGCCAGCAGCGCCGACAGGGAGCAGTTCTTC. Translated: CASSADREQFF.

This clonotype was seen once. The rearrangement links TRBV5-1 to TRBJ1-1; a weak D match, TRBD1 (5 bases). The germline CDR1 and CDR2 sequences are SGHRS and YFSETQ. The CDR3 has 16 residues. Trimming took 4 bases from V and 5 from J, leaving 21 bases between them. The CDR3 sequence is CASSQRSDQGRTEAFF. In DNA, the CDR3 is TGCGCCAGCAGCCAGAGATCTGACCAGGGTCGAACTGAAGCTTTCTTT.

In its sample, this clonotype was seen a few times. The V call is TRBV10-3, the J call TRBJ2-5, with D perhaps matching TRBD1 (6 bases). CDR3 length: 15 residues. Trimming took off 2 bases at V and 5 bases at J, with 15 bases between the two ends. Germline V CDR1 and CDR2: ENHRY, SYGVKD. CDR3 region: CAISEHTGTKETQYF. The CDR3 DNA is TGTGCCATCAGTGAGCACACAGGGACGAAGGAGACCCAGTACTTC.

CDR3 bases: TGTGCCTGGAGTGTCGGCAGCTCCTACGAGCAGTACTTC. It codes for CAWSVGSSYEQYF. The chain has TRBV30 and TRBJ2-7; D remains unclear. V was cut by 0 bases and J by 0 bases, with 6 bases left in between. Looked up from germline, CDR1 is GTSNPN and CDR2 is SVGIG (reference sequence). The CDR3 is made up of 13 amino acids. The full variable domain, in which reference TRBV30 and TRBJ2-7 provide the parts outside the CDR3, is SQTIHQWPATLVQPVGSPLSLECTVEGTSNPNLYWYRQAAGRGLQLLFYSVGIGQISSEVPQNLSASRPQDRQFILSSKKLLLSDSGFYLCAWSVGSSYEQYFGPGTRLTVT.

The rearrangement links TRBV6-2 or TRBV6-3 to TRBJ2-7, with 8 bases that match TRBD2. Trimming cost V 6 bases and J 5 bases; bases outside gene matches: 21. Germline V lookup: CDR1 MNHEY, CDR2 SVGEGT. This CDR3 has 18 amino acids. DNA for the CDR3: TGTGCCAGCAGATACAGGAGTACCCAGCGGGAGACGACCAACGAGCAGTACTTC. It codes for CASRYRSTQRETTNEQYF.

This clonotype was picked up many times. The genes are TRBV12-3 or TRBV12-4 and TRBJ1-5; D not resolved. The CDR3 totals 15 residues. Between the trimmed V and J ends, which lost 1 base and 2 bases, there was a span of 9 bases. The CDR3 sequence: CASSLVGSGNQPQHF. The CDR3 DNA reads as TGTGCCAGCAGTTTAGTAGGGTCGGGCAATCAGCCCCAGCATTTT.

This rearrangement joins TRBV6-5 to TRBJ2-3, with 9 nucleotides matching TRBD2. Looked up from germline, CDR1 is MNHEY and CDR2 is SVGAGI. Germline trimming cut 2 bases from V and 5 bases from J; bases unmatched to any gene: 5. The CDR3 is made up of 15 amino acids. The CDR3 reads CASSYRASGKDTQYF. The CDR3 DNA is TGTGCCAGCAGTTACCGCGCTAGCGGGAAAGATACGCAGTATTTT.

V gene TRBV20-1 combines with J gene TRBJ2-5, with a tentative D call TRBD1 (5 bases). Per the germline V gene, CDR1 is DFQATT and CDR2 is SNEGSKA (reference sequence). V shed 1 base and J shed 7 bases, with 16 bases lying between them. This CDR3 comprises 14 residues. The CDR3 is CSARAGSGSGTQYF. The CDR3 DNA reads as TGCAGTGCTAGAGCTGGGTCAGGGTCGGGGACCCAGTACTTC.

This chain links TRBV5-1 with TRBJ1-1, with D possibly matching TRBD1 (5 bases). Germline lookup yields CDR1 SGHRS and CDR2 YFSETQ. The length of the CDR3 is 14 residues. Trimming removed 0 bases from V and 10 bases from J, with 16 bases in between. CDR3 in amino acids: CASSLGQGVFGAFF. The CDR3 DNA reads as TGCGCCAGCAGCTTGGGGCAGGGTGTTTTTGGAGCTTTCTTT.

CDR3 amino acids: CASRPRPTGFLTDTQYF. The CDR3 DNA reads as TGTGCCAGCAGACCTCGGCCGACAGGATTCCTCACAGATACGCAGTATTTT. The chain is built from TRBV3-1 and TRBJ2-3; TRBD1 is a possible D gene (6 bases). With 6 bases removed from V and 2 bases from J, the gap between germline ends came to 21 bases. This CDR3 has 17 amino acids. CDR1 and CDR2 from the germline V gene are LGHDT and YNNKEL (reference sequence).

There are a few counts of this clonotype. The V call is TRBV5-5, the J call TRBJ2-3; 8 bases line up with TRBD1. The V gene end was trimmed by 4 bases and the J gene end by 5 bases; junction bases not matched to a gene: 6. The CDR3 totals 14 residues. Germline V gene data show CDR1 as SGHKS and CDR2 as YYEKEE (reference sequence). The CDR3 nucleotides read TGTGCCAGCAGCCGGGGACAGGAAGTAGATACGCAGTATTTT. Translation gives CASSRGQEVDTQYF.

Ten or more counts support this clonotype. The chain joins TRBV20-1 to TRBJ1-5, with D unresolved. Germline CDR1 reads DFQATT; CDR2 reads SNEGSKA (reference sequence). This CDR3 spans 15 amino acids. V lost 0 bases and J lost 6, with 15 bases in between. The CDR3 DNA reads TGCAGTGCTAGAGATCTAAGCACAGTTGGTCAGCCCCAGCATTTT. Protein product: CSARDLSTVGQPQHF.

This sequence joins TRBV7-2 and TRBJ2-5; a weak D match, TRBD1 (6 bases). The V end was cut by 4 bases, the J end by 3 bases, with 12 bases between. The CDR3 runs to 14 residues. CDR1 and CDR2 (germline): SGHTA, FQGNSA. This CDR3 reads CASSSQGLKETQYF. The CDR3 nucleotides read TGTGCCAGCAGCTCCCAGGGGCTTAAAGAGACCCAGTACTTC.

This chain uses TRBV24-1 with TRBJ2-2; 7 nucleotides match TRBD1. This CDR3 is 16 amino acids long. Unmatched junction bases numbered 8, after V lost 8 bases and J lost 0 bases. CDR1 KGHDR and CDR2 SFDVKD come from the germline V gene. For the CDR3, the DNA is TGTGCCACCATGGATACCGGGACAGCGAACACCGGGGAGCTGTTTTTT. This translates into CATMDTGTANTGELFF.

This clonotype occurred many times. The chain links TRBV5-1 to TRBJ2-7; D gene uncertain. Per germline, CDR1 SGHRS and CDR2 YFSETQ. The CDR3 spans 15 residues. V was clipped by 0 bases and J by 2 bases, with 12 bases between them. The CDR3 sequence: CASSLGPSEPYEQYF. In nucleotides, the CDR3 is TGCGCCAGCAGCTTGGGGCCCAGTGAACCCTACGAGCAGTACTTC.

This clonotype was counted only a few times. The V and J genes are TRBV4-3 and TRBJ1-5, with D unresolved. V lost 4 bases, J lost 0 bases, and 10 bases lay in between. CDR3 length: 15 residues. Germline values: CDR1 LGHNA, CDR2 YSLEER. The DNA of the CDR3 is TGCGCCAGCAGCCCTGATCCCCTTAGCAATCAGCCCCAGCATTTT. Translated, it gives CASSPDPLSNQPQHF.

The chain is built from TRBV6-2 or TRBV6-3 and TRBJ2-6, with unresolved D. The V end was cut by 0 bases, the J end by 1 base, with 7 bases between. This CDR3 region has 16 residues. Looked up from germline, CDR1 is MNHEY and CDR2 is SVGEGT. CDR3 sequence: CASSYSPLSGANVLTF. DNA for the CDR3: TGTGCCAGCAGTTACTCCCCGCTGTCTGGGGCCAACGTCCTGACTTTC.

This clonotype was seen a handful of times. The chain uses TRBV11-2 and TRBJ2-2; D may be TRBD1 (6 bases). This CDR3 is built from 14 residues. The V end lost 8 bases, the J end lost 5 bases, and 15 bases lay between the germline ends. Germline V CDR1 and CDR2: SGHAT, FQNNGV. The CDR3 region has the DNA TGTGCCAGCGGCTCAAGGGGGAGAACCGGGGAGCTGTTTTTT. It translates to CASGSRGRTGELFF.

CDR3 bases: TGCGCCAGCAGCCCCAATGCGGGGGGTCGGACCCAGTACTTC. Encoded protein: CASSPNAGGRTQYF. The V and J genes are TRBV5-1 and TRBJ2-5, with 8 positions matching TRBD2. The CDR3 is 14 residues long. Germline V CDR1 and CDR2: SGHRS, YFSETQ. Trimming at V came to 4 bases and at J to 7 bases, leaving 9 bases not matched to a gene.

This clonotype occurred a few times. CDR3 sequence reads: CASASSGGSYNEQFF. In DNA form, the CDR3 reads TGCGCCAGCGCCTCTAGCGGGGGTTCGTACAATGAGCAGTTCTTC. The genes are TRBV5-1 and TRBJ2-1, with 10 bases matching TRBD2. The CDR3 spans 15 residues. V lost 7 bases to trimming and J lost 4 bases; unmatched junction nucleotides: 8. The V gene's germline CDR1 is SGHRS and CDR2 YFSETQ.

This clonotype was detected only a few times. In DNA form, the CDR3 reads TGTGCCAGCAGCTTGGAGAGGTCCGGCTATGGCTACACCTTC. Protein sequence: CASSLERSGYGYTF. J is TRBJ1-2 and V is TRBV5-6; D remains ambiguous. CDR1 and CDR2 from the germline V gene are SGHDT and YYEEEE. This CDR3 region has 14 residues. Trimming left V 0 bases short and J 4 bases short, with 10 bases between.

The CDR3 bases are TGCAGTGCTAGGGCCCTAGCGGGAGAGACCTACGAGCAGTACTTC. Translated, it gives CSARALAGETYEQYF. The V gene is TRBV20-1, the J gene TRBJ2-7; 10 nucleotides align to TRBD2. This CDR3 is built from 15 residues. V lost 3 bases and J lost 2; bases outside the gene matches: 7. Germline CDR1 reads DFQATT; CDR2 reads SNEGSKA (reference sequence).